One sample yielded the 5 T cell receptor beta chains listed below, sequenced in a study of blood T cells in healthy people across ages. Primed by a sample-barcoded 5' primer and a J-beta primer mix, a second PCR proceeded for about 7 to 11 cycles. TCRdb analysed the 5' RACE reads with MiXCR anew, one entry per CDR3 protein. The sample has 700,000 to 1,000,000 distinct CDR3 sequences; approximately 44% are singletons. Sequenced sample: blood. The receptor set was obtained from a man aged 60-69 years in good health.

The rearrangement joins TRBV24-1 to TRBJ2-3; D is uncertain. Germline V gives CDR1 KGHDR, CDR2 SFDVKD. This CDR3 has 13 amino acids. V lost 7 bases to trimming and J lost 1 base, with 8 bases between them. The CDR3 DNA reads TGTGCCACCAGGGGCAGCGGCACAGATACGCAGTATTTT. Amino acids: CATRGSGTDTQYF.

This clonotype was counted at least ten times. V usage is TRBV9 and J usage is TRBJ2-7; no clear D gene. This CDR3 spans 13 amino acids. Looked up from germline, CDR1 is SGDLS and CDR2 is YYNGEE. V was shortened by 5 bases and J by 2 bases, with 11 bases between the two germline ends. CDR3 region: CASSEDGTYEQYF. For the CDR3, the DNA is TGTGCCAGCAGTGAAGACGGTACCTACGAGCAGTACTTC.

This chain uses TRBV4-1 with TRBJ2-2, with no clear D. Germline V gives CDR1 MGHRA, CDR2 YSYEKL. CDR3 length: 13 residues. V was trimmed by 0 bases and J by 9 bases, leaving 8 bases between them. CDR3 loop: CASSQDKPRELFF. For the CDR3, the DNA is TGCGCCAGCAGCCAAGATAAGCCGAGGGAGCTGTTTTTT.

This chain's CDR3 is CASREMDTEAFF. The CDR3 coding sequence is TGTGCCAGCAGGGAAATGGACACTGAAGCTTTCTTT. J is TRBJ1-1 and V is TRBV6-6; the D is unclear. The CDR3 loop spans 12 amino acids. Germline V CDR1 and CDR2: MNHNY, SVGAGI (reference sequence). V was cut by 6 bases and J by 3 bases, with 8 bases left in between.

The chain is built from TRBV7-9 and TRBJ2-1, with D possibly being TRBD1 (6 bases). The CDR3 spans 12 residues. Trimming left V 5 bases short and J 7 bases short, with 9 bases between. Germline V CDR1 and CDR2: SEHNR, FQNEAQ (reference sequence). CDR3 sequence (DNA): TGTGCCAGCAGCCAGGGGCTTAATGAGCAGTTCTTC. Translation gives CASSQGLNEQFF.